These T cell receptor beta chains were read from a single sample in a study of T cell responses to AZD1222 COVID-19 vaccine. Libraries were prepared by immunoSEQ multiplex PCR; TCRdb keeps only in-frame clonotypes and omits some of them. The sample holds about 92,000 clones; 80% to 90% are singletons and the top ten take about 10%. Sequences were derived from peripheral blood, sampled on day 0 of AZD1222 vaccination. These receptors were taken from an adult in good health. Each CDR3 is given with its conserved first and last residue. A D gene is named only where the DNA matches it firmly. Size values are once, few and many counts, or a class for expanded clones, and some rows have none.

clone_size j_call v_call cdr3_length d_call cdr3_aa cdr3_nt
. TRBJ2-7 TRBV7-9 16 TRBD2 CASSLVVSGSSYEQYF TGTGCCAGCAGCTTAGTAGTTAGCGGGAGCTCCTACGAGCAGTACTTC
. TRBJ1-4 TRBV6-5 14 TRBD1 CASTGTGGAGKLFF TGTGCCAGCACGGGAACAGGGGGCGCGGGAAAACTGTTTTTT
. TRBJ2-7 TRBV2 14 TRBD1 CASRGGQGTYEQYF TGTGCCAGCAGGGGGGGACAGGGTACCTACGAGCAGTACTTC
. TRBJ2-7 TRBV5-6 15 TRBD2 CASSFHRSGAYEQYF TGTGCCAGCAGCTTTCATAGAAGCGGGGCCTACGAGCAGTACTTC
few TRBJ2-7 TRBV5-6 14 TRBD1 CASSFGTGGTEQYF TGTGCCAGCAGCTTCGGGACAGGCGGAACCGAGCAGTACTTC
. TRBJ1-2 TRBV6-1 17 TRBD1 CASSEALGDRGQGGYTF TGTGCCAGCAGTGAAGCGCTCGGGGACAGGGGGCAGGGTGGCTACACCTTC
. TRBJ2-5 TRBV5-1 17 . CASSRVPNTAYQETQYF TGCGCCAGCAGCAGGGTCCCTAATACAGCGTACCAAGAGACCCAGTACTTC
. TRBJ2-1 TRBV3-1/TRBV3-2 17 . CASSPTYTGLTYNEQFF TGTGCCAGCAGCCCCACATACACAGGGCTGACCTACAATGAGCAGTTCTTC
. TRBJ1-5 TRBV19 13 . CASREGLFQPQHF TGTGCCAGTAGAGAAGGGTTGTTTCAGCCCCAGCATTTT
once TRBJ1-6 TRBV7-3 13 TRBD1 CATGAGANSPLHF TGTGCTACAGGGGCAGGGGCCAATTCACCCCTCCACTTT
. TRBJ2-5 TRBV15 15 . CATSRGSLAVETQYF TGTGCCACCAGCAGAGGTAGCCTAGCAGTGGAGACCCAGTACTTC
. TRBJ1-4 TRBV7-8 12 . CASSPPGEKLFF TGTGCCAGCAGCCCACCGGGGGAAAAACTGTTTTTT
. TRBJ2-3 TRBV11-2 17 TRBD2 CASSLGGGTSVSDTQYF TGTGCCAGCAGCTTAGGGGGAGGGACTAGCGTTTCAGATACGCAGTATTTT
. TRBJ2-1 TRBV7-2 14 TRBD2 CASSWSGTYNEQFF TGTGCCAGCAGCTGGAGCGGGACTTACAATGAGCAGTTCTTC
. TRBJ1-3 TRBV28 15 TRBD1 CASSLGQGVGNTIYF TGTGCCAGCAGTTTGGGACAGGGAGTTGGAAACACCATATATTTT
. TRBJ1-2 TRBV28 13 . CASSLWARYGYTF TGTGCCAGCAGTTTGTGGGCACGCTATGGCTACACCTTC
. TRBJ2-7 TRBV3-1/TRBV3-2 16 . CASSRDSGKRPYEQYF TGTGCCAGCAGCCGCGACTCGGGGAAAAGACCCTACGAGCAGTACTTC